This T cell receptor (beta chain) was sequenced in a study of post-analysis software for immune sequencing data (dated by TCRdb to between 2014 and 2017). Notes on the research overall: Recorded disease courses included relapsing-remitting, secondary progressive and progressive-relapsing multiple sclerosis, with some patients lacking subtype annotation. The patient repertoires were compared against 11 previously published healthy control repertoires obtained from donors aged 6 to 25 years. A subset of samples was prepared in parallel using single-end sample barcoding, then pooled and co-amplified after Illumina adapter ligation. The paper's findings and limits, for the study overall: Multiple sclerosis patients had significantly lower normalized Chao1 diversity than controls, a result that suggests substantial peripheral T-cell clonal expansion. Significantly higher frequencies in patients than in controls were found for roughly 5 TRBV segments, including TRBV5-6, TRBV5-1 and TRBV20-1. When samples were clustered directly using the F measure, samples prepared in the same batch co-clustered strongly, which prompted a batch-effect correction. The multiple sclerosis patient group was slightly younger than the control group.

To demonstrate the VDJtools post-analysis software, TCR beta repertoires were profiled from the peripheral blood of about 14 young patients with multiple sclerosis. The multiple sclerosis patients were children and adolescents ranging in age from roughly 6 to 15 years. Remarks on this clonotype: It lacks a known antigen. No much larger clone is present one base from it, and per-base qualities are unavailable.

The library came from PCR. Sequencing instrument: Illumina HiSeq 2500. To reduce PCR and sequencing biases, unique molecular identifiers were incorporated into the TCR beta cDNA libraries. About 500,000 cDNA molecules were obtained for every 1 to 10 million input T cells, so each molecule roughly corresponded to one T cell. The patient libraries were prepared and sequenced with the same protocol used for the earlier healthy control dataset. Samples belonging to the same batch were prepared together, multiplexed and sequenced on a shared HiSeq lane. The original methods were these. Raw barcoded reads were processed with MIGEC, and single-read molecular identifier groups were discarded before consensus assembly and CDR3 extraction. VDJtools was used for post-analysis of the clonotype tables, and diversity was normalized by down-sampling every dataset to the size of the smallest sample. To correct batch-related cross-sample contamination, repertoire overlap clustering matched CDR3 amino acid sequences but not nucleotide sequences. TCRdb reran the public reads through fastp at Q25 and MiXCR, keeping productive beta chains. Identical CDR3 protein sequences are pooled into one entry, listed with their most common genes and DNA. TCRdb assigned the V and J calls; the authors' analysis was not used. In this sample the table shows 800,000 to 950,000 distinct CDR3 sequences, about 50% of which occur a single time. Jointly, the top ten make up 4% to 5.5% of the sample.

V drops 4 bases and J drops 2 bases, leaving 8 bases in between. The CDR3 spans 13 residues, from the cysteine through the phenylalanine. Left in the record is the CDR3 DNA by itself, 39 bases read in frame from the first base. Reading the germline V gene gives CDR1 SQVTM and CDR2 ANQGSEA. This chain is built from TRBV29-1 and TRBJ2-2; the D gene assignment is ambiguous. The TCR was taken from a girl aged 5 to 17 with multiple sclerosis. The sample consisted of blood. The CDR3 in this case is CSVGGGNTGELFF. The DNA is TGCAGCGTTGGCGGTGGAAACACCGGGGAGCTGTTTTTT.